The source of this T cell receptor (beta chain) is a study of Graves' ophthalmopathy and Graves' hyperthyroidism. About the study: The blood sample was drawn at first diagnosis and before any treatment. Study-wide results and caveats: The blood repertoire also included most expanded thyroid clonotypes above 0.001 frequency.

The V and J ends lost 8 bases and 1 base respectively, with 8 bases between them. The CDR3 loop spans 12 amino acids. Looked up from germline, CDR1 is SNHLY and CDR2 is FYNNEI. Hyperthyroidism qualified as stable when ophthalmopathy did not develop within 18 months of follow-up. Amplification targeted the TCR beta CDR3 regions, with RNA transcripts as the source material. After a first-round RT-PCR with HTBI primers, a second-round multiplex PCR was run. TCRdb ran MiXCR on the multiplex PCR reads and lists one entry per CDR3 protein. This sample has 680,000 or so distinct CDR3 sequences, with roughly 20% found just once. There are many counts of this clonotype. Its specificity is not known.

The clonotype originates from a woman younger than 35 with stable Graves' hyperthyroidism. Some clones in this sample may be carry-over from other donors' samples. The V gene is TRBV2, the J gene TRBJ1-2; D ambiguous. The material sequenced was peripheral blood. The CDR3 loop reads CASFPNNYGYTF. CDR3 nucleotides: TGTGCCAGCTTCCCCAATAACTATGGCTACACCTTC.